The 3 T cell receptor beta chains below come from one sample, sequenced in a study of T cell responses to AZD1222 COVID-19 vaccine. TCRdb keeps only in-frame clones here, not all; method: immunoSEQ multiplex PCR. The sample lists about 140,000 clones, roughly 82% occurring once. Specimen: peripheral blood, collected on day 0 of AZD1222 vaccination. The source is an adult in good health.

This chain links TRBV5-6 with TRBJ1-2; D possibly corresponds to TRBD1 (5 bases). The CDR3 length is 16 residues. CDR1 SGHDT and CDR2 YYEEEE come from the germline V gene. The V end lost 4 bases, the J end lost 4 bases, and 20 bases lay between the germline ends. The CDR3 here is CASSGSRDGDFYGYTF. The CDR3 coding sequence is TGTGCCAGCAGCGGCAGTCGGGACGGGGATTTCTATGGCTACACCTTC.

As DNA, the CDR3 is TGTGCCAGCAGCCAACGGGGGGGTGCTGGAAACACCATATATTTT. It specifies CASSQRGGAGNTIYF. The V gene is TRBV3-1 (or the pseudogene TRBV3-2), the J gene TRBJ1-3; tentative D call: TRBD1 (5 bases). Germline V lookup: CDR1 LGHDT, CDR2 YNNKEL (reference sequence). Trimming removed 2 bases at V and 2 bases at J, with 10 bases between. CDR3 length: 15 amino acids.

The CDR3 bases are TGTGCCAGCACCGAACTGGACAGAAATGAAAAACTGTTTTTT. Translating it yields CASTELDRNEKLFF. This chain joins TRBV7-9 and TRBJ1-4; the D gene is possibly TRBD1 (6 bases). Trimming shortened V by 7 bases and J by 5 bases, and 14 bases separated the two germline ends. Germline assignment: CDR1 SEHNR and CDR2 FQNEAQ (reference sequence). The CDR3 has 14 amino acids.